This passage covers 30 T cell receptor beta chains from one sample sequenced in a study of blood T cell repertoires in COVID-19. Data came from immunoSEQ multiplex PCR; TCRdb stores just in-frame clones and leaves some out. The profile shows 80,000 to 95,000 clones, around 81% of them singletons. The sequencing input was peripheral blood. The receptors originated from an older man with acute or convalescent COVID-19.

Remarks on this clone: The sample has other DNA sequences that encode this CDR3 too. DNA for the CDR3: TGCGCCAGCAGCCCAACTAGCGGTAGCACAGATACGCAGTATTTT. Translating it yields CASSPTSGSTDTQYF. This chain uses TRBV5-1 with TRBJ2-3; TRBD2 agrees at 8 bases. Trimming cost V 4 bases and J 0 bases; bases outside gene matches: 4. The V gene's germline CDR1 is SGHRS and CDR2 YFSETQ. This CDR3 comprises 15 residues.

The chain has TRBV19 and TRBJ2-3, with D hard to call. Germline V gene lookup returns CDR1 LNHDA and CDR2 SQIVND (reference sequence). V lost 7 bases and J lost 4, with 15 bases in between. The CDR3 is 14 amino acids. The DNA for the CDR3 is TGTGCCAGTAAAAACGGCCACAGCTCAGATACGCAGTATTTT. Encoded protein: CASKNGHSSDTQYF.

The rearrangement links TRBV10-3 to TRBJ2-1, with 9 positions matching TRBD1. Germline V gene data show CDR1 as ENHRY and CDR2 as SYGVKD. V dropped 5 bases and J dropped 4; count of bases not matched to a gene: 6. This CDR3 contains 15 residues. The DNA for the CDR3 is TGTGCCATCAGTATGGGGACAGGGCTGTACAATGAGCAGTTCTTC. Translating gives CAISMGTGLYNEQFF.

The V call is TRBV5-8, the J call TRBJ2-6; D is undetermined. Germline V CDR1 and CDR2: SGHTS, YDEGEE. CDR3 length: 15 residues. V lost 4 bases, J lost 0 bases, and 8 bases lay in between. CDR3 DNA: TGTGCCAGCAGCATTACAGTCTCTGGGGCCAACGTCCTGACTTTC. Translation: CASSITVSGANVLTF.

This clone has a single count. The genes are TRBV19 and TRBJ1-1; D gene uncertain. The CDR3 is made up of 15 amino acids. CDR1 and CDR2 (germline): LNHDA, SQIVND (reference sequence). Deletions cut 3 bases from V and 1 base from J, with 12 bases between. In DNA, the CDR3 is TGTGCCAGTAGTATGGACTTTCTACGGAACACTGAAGCTTTCTTT. Its protein product is CASSMDFLRNTEAFF. The whole variable domain, remainder taken from reference TRBV19 and TRBJ1-1, is DGGITQSPKYLFRKEGQNVTLSCEQNLNHDAMYWYRQDPGQGLRLIYYSQIVNDFQKGDIAEGYSVSREKKESFPLTVTSAQKNPTAFYLCASSMDFLRNTEAFFGQGTRLTVV.

V usage is TRBV6-5 and J usage is TRBJ1-1, with TRBD1 matching 7 bases. Unmatched junction bases numbered 3, after V lost 5 bases and J lost 0 bases. Germline V lookup: CDR1 MNHEY, CDR2 SVGAGI. The CDR3 is made up of 14 amino acids. CDR3 DNA: TGTGCCAGCAGTCGGGACAGCATGAACACTGAAGCTTTCTTT. This translates into CASSRDSMNTEAFF.

The V and J genes are TRBV9 and TRBJ2-7; the match to TRBD2 covers 8 bases. Germline-derived CDR1 and CDR2 are SGDLS and YYNGEE. V dropped 0 bases and J dropped 2; count of bases not matched to a gene: 10. This CDR3 is built from 17 residues. CDR3 amino acids: CASSVGPTSGGTYEQYF. The CDR3 nucleotides read TGTGCCAGCAGCGTAGGACCGACTTCGGGGGGGACCTACGAGCAGTACTTC.

This clone was detected many times. The chain uses TRBV28 and TRBJ1-1; D is undetermined. The CDR3 extends over 16 amino acids. Trimming cost V 4 bases and J 4 bases, with 19 bases left between them. CDR1 and CDR2 from the germline V gene are MDHEN and SYDVKM. The DNA for the CDR3 is TGTGCCAGCAGTTCCCGGGGTAGAGTAGTAAGCACTGAAGCTTTCTTT. This encodes CASSSRGRVVSTEAFF. Full variable domain (remainder filled in from reference TRBV28 and TRBJ1-1): DVKVTQSSRYLVKRTGEKVFLECVQDMDHENMFWYRQDPGLGLRLIYFSYDVKMKEKGDIPEGYSVSREKKERFSLILESASTNQTSMYLCASSSRGRVVSTEAFFGQGTRLTVV.

V usage is TRBV7-3 and J usage is TRBJ2-3; 11 bases agree with TRBD2. The CDR3 is 17 residues long. V shed 5 bases, J shed 6 bases, and the junction held 13 bases outside the gene matches. Germline lookup yields CDR1 SGHTA and CDR2 FQGTGA. The DNA of the CDR3 is TGTGCCAGCAGCCTATCCCGGGGACTAGCGGATGGGGATACGCAGTATTTT. As protein: CASSLSRGLADGDTQYF.

The V and J genes are TRBV18 and TRBJ1-2; TRBD1 is a possible D gene (5 bases). The V gene lost 2 bases and the J gene lost 4 bases, with 14 bases spanning the gap. The CDR3 sequence is 15 residues long. CDR1 KGHSH and CDR2 LQKENI come from the germline V gene. CDR3 nucleotides: TGTGCCAGCTCACCAGCGGGGCAGCCTAGCTATGGCTACACCTTC. Translating it yields CASSPAGQPSYGYTF.

The rearrangement joins TRBV25-1 to TRBJ1-1; D may be TRBD1 (6 bases). Germline lookup yields CDR1 MGHDK and CDR2 SYGVNS. This CDR3 contains 13 residues. V lost 6 bases to trimming and J lost 1 base, with 9 bases between them. The CDR3 loop reads CASRGQTNTEAFF. CDR3 nucleotides: TGTGCCAGCAGAGGACAGACGAACACTGAAGCTTTCTTT.

This chain joins TRBV5-6 and TRBJ2-1, with D unclear. Trimming left V 0 bases short and J 1 base short, with 5 bases between. Germline-derived CDR1 and CDR2 are SGHDT and YYEEEE. The CDR3 has 14 residues. CDR3 in DNA: TGTGCCAGCAGCTTGGATAGATCCTACAATGAGCAGTTCTTC. Residues: CASSLDRSYNEQFF.

The rearrangement links TRBV5-1 to TRBJ2-3; 12 bases align to TRBD2. J was trimmed by 1 base and V by 0 bases; bases with no gene match: 6. Germline V lookup: CDR1 SGHRS, CDR2 YFSETQ. The CDR3 has 18 amino acids. The CDR3 protein is CASSLAATSGSGTDTQYF. CDR3 sequence (DNA): TGCGCCAGCAGCTTGGCTGCGACTAGCGGGAGTGGCACAGATACGCAGTATTTT.

This clone was recorded a few times. This rearrangement joins TRBV7-2 to TRBJ2-4; D unresolved. The CDR3 spans 16 residues. Trimming removed 9 bases from V and 0 bases from J, with 18 bases in between. Germline loops: CDR1 SGHTA, CDR2 FQGNSA. The CDR3 DNA follows: TGTGCCAGTAACAGTCTGAATCAAATAGCCAAAAACATTCAGTACTTC. Translated: CASNSLNQIAKNIQYF. Using reference TRBV7-2 and TRBJ2-4 for the parts outside the CDR3, the full variable domain is GAGVSQSPSNKVTEKGKDVELRCDPISGHTALYWYRQSLGQGLEFLIYFQGNSAPDKSGLPSDRFSAERTGGSVSTLTIQRTQQEDSAVYLCASNSLNQIAKNIQYFGAGTRLSVL.

The chain carries TRBV9 and TRBJ2-1, with 9 bases that match TRBD2. With 5 bases clipped from V and 6 bases from J, the junction kept 3 bases outside the gene matches. This CDR3 comprises 13 residues. CDR1 is SGDLS, CDR2 YYNGEE, per germline. The DNA of the CDR3 is TGTGCCAGCAGTCGGGGACTAGCCAATGAGCAGTTCTTC. Protein: CASSRGLANEQFF.

This chain uses TRBV5-1 with TRBJ2-7, with 8 nucleotides matching TRBD1. V lost 3 bases, J lost 3 bases, and 5 bases stayed unmatched. This CDR3 spans 14 amino acids. Germline V gene sequence: CDR1 SGHRS, CDR2 YFSETQ. The CDR3 reads CASSSGTGDYEQYF. In nucleotides, the CDR3 is TGCGCCAGCAGCTCCGGGACAGGTGACTACGAGCAGTACTTC.

The CDR3 sequence is CSASKLRVLRNEQFF. The DNA for the CDR3 is TGCAGTGCTAGTAAACTCAGGGTCTTGAGGAATGAGCAGTTCTTC. V usage is TRBV20-1 and J usage is TRBJ2-1; TRBD1 is a possible D gene (5 bases). The CDR3 is 15 residues long. Germline V CDR1 and CDR2: DFQATT, SNEGSKA (reference sequence). V dropped 3 bases and J dropped 7 bases, with 19 bases sitting between them.

The chain recombines TRBV4-1 with TRBJ2-2; TRBD1 matches at 12 bases. The ends lost 4 bases at V and 7 bases at J; junction bases unmatched: 7. The CDR3 is 16 amino acids. CDR1 and CDR2 (germline): MGHRA, YSYEKL. CDR3: CASSRVGTGGVGELFF. The CDR3 DNA sequence: TGCGCCAGCAGCCGCGTAGGGACAGGGGGCGTCGGGGAGCTGTTTTTT.

The chain employs TRBV3-1 (or the pseudogene TRBV3-2) and TRBJ1-1, with D possibly being TRBD1 (5 bases). This CDR3 is built from 15 residues. The V and J ends lost 1 base and 4 bases respectively, with 13 bases between them. Germline CDR1 reads LGHDT; CDR2 reads YNNKEL (reference sequence). CDR3 residues: CASSQGGRDGTEAFF. DNA of the CDR3: TGTGCCAGCAGCCAAGGGGGCAGGGATGGCACTGAAGCTTTCTTT.

This chain connects TRBV9 to TRBJ2-7; TRBD1 agrees at 9 bases. Per the germline V gene, CDR1 is SGDLS and CDR2 is YYNGEE. V dropped 4 bases and J dropped 4; count of bases not matched to a gene: 9. The CDR3 has 15 residues. CDR3 protein: CASSPQGQGPYEQYF. CDR3 nucleotides: TGTGCCAGCAGCCCTCAAGGACAGGGGCCTTACGAGCAGTACTTC.

This clone was counted a few times. V usage is TRBV9 and J usage is TRBJ1-2; D unclear. The germline V gene has CDR1 SGDLS and CDR2 YYNGEE. The V and J ends lost 7 bases and 0 bases respectively, with 16 bases between them. This CDR3 has 15 residues. The CDR3 nucleotides read TGTGCCAGCGGAGGAAGGCGCCGAACTAACTATGGCTACACCTTC. Translating gives CASGGRRRTNYGYTF.

V gene TRBV18 combines with J gene TRBJ1-2; TRBD1 agrees at 9 bases. Germline V gives CDR1 KGHSH, CDR2 LQKENI. With 6 bases clipped from V and 4 bases from J, the junction kept 3 bases outside the gene matches. CDR3 length: 13 residues. DNA of the CDR3: TGTGCCAGCTCCACAGGGGGCGGCTATGGCTACACCTTC. It is translated as CASSTGGGYGYTF.

This sequence joins TRBV24-1 and TRBJ2-3; D ambiguous. With 3 bases removed from V and 0 bases from J, the gap between germline ends came to 9 bases. The CDR3 extends over 15 amino acids. Germline CDR1 and CDR2: KGHDR and SFDVKD. The DNA of the CDR3 is TGTGCCACCAGTGATCCCCAGGATAGCACAGATACGCAGTATTTT. Amino acid sequence: CATSDPQDSTDTQYF.

The chain carries TRBV28 and TRBJ2-2; TRBD1 might be the D (6 bases). From germline, CDR1 is MDHEN and CDR2 SYDVKM. Trimming shortened V by 0 bases and J by 4 bases, and 9 bases separated the two germline ends. The CDR3 contains 15 residues. CDR3 bases: TGTGCCAGCAGTTTATGGGGGGCGGGCACCGGGGAGCTGTTTTTT. It specifies CASSLWGAGTGELFF.

The chain uses TRBV6-1 and TRBJ2-2; D remains ambiguous. The germline CDR1 and CDR2 sequences are MNHNS and SASEGT. The germline V and J ends were trimmed by 2 bases and 4 bases, with 11 bases remaining between them. The CDR3 loop spans 15 amino acids. The CDR3 DNA reads TGTGCCAGCAGTGAATATGACACTGGCACCGGGGAGCTGTTTTTT. Its translation is CASSEYDTGTGELFF.

The genes are TRBV28 and TRBJ1-4; the match to TRBD1 covers 9 bases. V shed 5 bases, J shed 3 bases, and the junction held 10 bases outside the gene matches. The CDR3 length is 17 residues. Germline CDR1 MDHEN, CDR2 SYDVKM. The CDR3 nucleotides read TGTGCCAGCAGTCTTTCGGGACAGGGATGGTCTAATGAAAAACTGTTTTTT. It yields the protein CASSLSGQGWSNEKLFF. Filled out from reference TRBV28 and TRBJ1-4, the complete variable domain reads DVKVTQSSRYLVKRTGEKVFLECVQDMDHENMFWYRQDPGLGLRLIYFSYDVKMKEKGDIPEGYSVSREKKERFSLILESASTNQTSMYLCASSLSGQGWSNEKLFFGSGTQLSVL.

This clone has a single count. The rearrangement uses TRBV7-2 and TRBJ2-2; D gene unclear. This CDR3 has 13 residues. Per germline, CDR1 SGHTA and CDR2 FQGNSA. V gave up 4 bases and J gave up 6 bases, with 9 bases separating them. As DNA, the CDR3 is TGTGCCAGCAGCTCCTATAGTCCCGGGGAGCTGTTTTTT. It specifies CASSSYSPGELFF.

In this sample, this clone turned up a few times. This CDR3 reads CASSLRASGNQPQHF. CDR3 sequence (DNA): TGTGCCAGCAGTTTGAGGGCCTCGGGCAATCAGCCCCAGCATTTT. The rearrangement uses TRBV27 and TRBJ1-5; the D is unclear. The CDR3 runs to 15 residues. V was cut by 3 bases and J by 2 bases, with 11 bases left in between. In germline, CDR1 is MNHEY, CDR2 SMNVEV (reference sequence).

This sequence joins TRBV5-1 and TRBJ1-1, with a tentative D call TRBD1 (5 bases). Germline CDR1 and CDR2: SGHRS and YFSETQ. Between the trimmed V and J ends, which lost 1 base and 1 base, there was a span of 11 bases. The CDR3 consists of 15 residues. Written as DNA, the CDR3 is TGCGCCAGCAGCTTGTACCCTACAGGGAACACTGAAGCTTTCTTT. This translates into CASSLYPTGNTEAFF.

The V call is TRBV3-1 (or the pseudogene TRBV3-2), the J call TRBJ2-3; D is uncertain. V lost 0 bases to trimming and J lost 2 bases, with 3 bases between them. Looked up from germline, CDR1 is LGHDT and CDR2 is YNNKEL (reference sequence). The CDR3 covers 13 residues. CDR3 nucleotide sequence: TGTGCCAGCAGCCAAGACTACACAGATACGCAGTATTTT. It yields the protein CASSQDYTDTQYF.